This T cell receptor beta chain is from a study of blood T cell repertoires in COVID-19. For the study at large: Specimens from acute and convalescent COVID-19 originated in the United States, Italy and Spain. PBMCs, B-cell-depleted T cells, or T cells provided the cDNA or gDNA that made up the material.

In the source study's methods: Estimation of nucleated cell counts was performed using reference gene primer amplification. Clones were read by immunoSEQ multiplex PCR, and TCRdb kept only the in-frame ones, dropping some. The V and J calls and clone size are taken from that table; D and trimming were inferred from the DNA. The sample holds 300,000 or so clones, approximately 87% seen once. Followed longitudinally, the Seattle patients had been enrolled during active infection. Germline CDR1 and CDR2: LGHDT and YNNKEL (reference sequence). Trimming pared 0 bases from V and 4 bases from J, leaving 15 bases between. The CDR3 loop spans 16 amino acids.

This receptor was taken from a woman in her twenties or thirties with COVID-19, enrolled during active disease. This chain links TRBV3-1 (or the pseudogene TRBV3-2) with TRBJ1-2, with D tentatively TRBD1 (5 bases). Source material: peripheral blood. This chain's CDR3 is CASSQDMAGGVYGYTF. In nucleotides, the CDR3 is TGTGCCAGCAGCCAAGATATGGCGGGGGGGGTCTATGGCTACACCTTC.